This entry lists 5 T cell receptor beta chains sequenced from one sample in a study of human T cells and chemical hapten exposure. Documented time point: patch test 2, 6 weeks after DPC sensitization. Treatment noted: therapeutic diphenylcyclopropenone sensitization with weekly scalp DPC. In TCRdb, the RACE reads were re-called with MiXCR into one record per CDR3 protein. The profile shows roughly 52,000 distinct CDR3 sequences, just under 10% of them singletons. This specimen was whole blood, taken in connection with sensitization to the hapten diphenylcyclopropenone (DPC). The receptors stem from a woman aged 50 to 65 with alopecia areata. Some clones in this sample may be carry-over from other donors' samples.

The V and J genes are TRBV6-2 or TRBV6-3 and TRBJ1-6; D is perhaps TRBD1 (5 bases). Trimming pared 10 bases from V and 10 bases from J, leaving 11 bases between. This CDR3 contains 11 residues. Germline-derived CDR1 and CDR2 are MNHEY and SVGEGT. The chain's CDR3 is CATGTGSPLHF. CDR3 coding DNA: TGTGCCACAGGGACGGGCTCACCCCTCCACTTT.

The V and J genes are TRBV6-5 and TRBJ2-2; TRBD2 matches 11 bases. This CDR3 contains 16 residues. V lost 5 bases, J lost 5 bases, and 7 bases stayed unmatched. From germline, CDR1 is MNHEY and CDR2 SVGAGI. The CDR3 bases are TGTGCCAGCAGTACGGGACTAGCGGCGCAGACCGGGGAGCTGTTTTTT. Protein: CASSTGLAAQTGELFF.

J is TRBJ1-2 and V is TRBV18; D perhaps matches TRBD1 (6 bases). This CDR3 is built from 13 residues. V was pared by 5 bases and J by 5 bases, with 12 bases between. Germline loops: CDR1 KGHSH, CDR2 LQKENI. CDR3 amino acids: CASSEGGNYGYTF. DNA of the CDR3: TGTGCCAGCTCAGAAGGGGGAAATTATGGCTACACCTTC.

The chain uses TRBV20-1 and TRBJ2-5, with 8 nucleotides matching TRBD2. The CDR3 extends over 15 amino acids. Germline CDR1 and CDR2: DFQATT and SNEGSKA (reference sequence). Trimming took 5 bases from V and 5 from J; bases not matched to a gene: 13. CDR3 coding DNA: TGCAGTGCTGAACCGGGACTAGTCTTAGTCGAGACCCAGTACTTC. The encoded protein is CSAEPGLVLVETQYF.

In its sample, this clonotype was seen many times. The V gene is TRBV6-2 or TRBV6-3, the J gene TRBJ1-1; 9 positions agree with TRBD1. The CDR3 consists of 15 residues. The germline gives CDR1 MNHEY, CDR2 SVGEGT. With 5 bases clipped from V and 6 bases from J, the junction kept 10 bases outside the gene matches. For the CDR3, the DNA is TGTGCCAGCAGTGGAGACAGGGGGAGGTTTGCTGAAGCTTTCTTT. It is translated as CASSGDRGRFAEAFF.